This entry concerns a single TCR beta chain. The data belong to a study of T cell changes during pregnancy in multiple sclerosis. Generated by immunoSEQ multiplex PCR, the TCRdb table keeps only in-frame clones and is missing some. Among around 70,000 clones listed, about 89% were seen once. This clonotype originated in a female donor with multiple sclerosis, enrolled in a pregnancy study. Sequenced here: peripheral blood, sampled in the second trimester of pregnancy.

The CDR3 DNA reads TGTGCCAGCAGGGCCCAGGGCATCGACGAGCAGTACTTC. The encoded protein is CASRAQGIDEQYF. The V gene is TRBV6-6, the J gene TRBJ2-7; tentative D call: TRBD1 (5 bases). This CDR3 has 13 amino acids. Germline loops: CDR1 MNHNY, CDR2 SVGAGI (reference sequence). V lost 6 bases and J 5 bases, leaving 14 bases between the germline ends.